This T cell receptor (beta chain) derives from a study of shared clonotypes between healthy human individuals. Findings and caveats of the study: Clonotype sharing levels among donors were expected to vary with sequencing depth.

Using immunoSEQ multiplex PCR, the repertoire was profiled, and TCRdb retains in-frame clones only, with some absent. Of 530,000 or so clones listed, 75% to 80% are singletons. With respect to this clone: Antigen specificity is unknown.

Each sample came from a Caucasian adult donor living in Nashville, Tennessee. The material sequenced was PBMCs. This clonotype was sampled from a woman aged 40-49 years in good health. Some clones in this sample may be carry-over from other donors' samples.

The CDR3 DNA is TGCGCCAGCAGCAGGGGACAGGGGGCCCTCCGGGAGCTGTTTTTT. Protein product: CASSRGQGALRELFF. The chain uses TRBV5-1 and TRBJ2-2; TRBD1 agrees at 12 bases. Trimming at V came to 4 bases and at J to 9 bases, leaving 7 bases not matched to a gene. Germline CDR1 and CDR2: SGHRS and YFSETQ. The CDR3 is 15 residues long.